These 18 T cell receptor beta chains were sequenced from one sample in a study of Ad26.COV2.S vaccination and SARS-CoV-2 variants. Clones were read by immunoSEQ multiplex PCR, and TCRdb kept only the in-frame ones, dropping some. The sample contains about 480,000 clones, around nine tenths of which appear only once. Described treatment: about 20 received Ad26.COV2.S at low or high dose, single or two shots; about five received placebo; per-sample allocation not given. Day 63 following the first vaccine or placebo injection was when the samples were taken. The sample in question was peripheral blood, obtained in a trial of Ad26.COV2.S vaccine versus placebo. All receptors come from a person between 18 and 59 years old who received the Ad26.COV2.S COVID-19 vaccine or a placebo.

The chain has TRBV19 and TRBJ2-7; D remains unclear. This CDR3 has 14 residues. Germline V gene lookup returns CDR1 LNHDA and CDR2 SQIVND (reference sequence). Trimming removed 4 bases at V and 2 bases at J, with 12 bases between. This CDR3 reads CASSNSLITYEQYF. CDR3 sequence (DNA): TGTGCCAGTAGTAACAGCCTGATCACCTACGAGCAGTACTTC.

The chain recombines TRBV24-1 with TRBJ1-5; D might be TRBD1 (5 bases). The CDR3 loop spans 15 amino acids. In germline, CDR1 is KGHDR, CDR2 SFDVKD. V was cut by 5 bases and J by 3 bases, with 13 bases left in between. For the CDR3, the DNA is TGTGCCACCAGTGCCCGGGGGGGACCCAATCAGCCCCAGCATTTT. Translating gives CATSARGGPNQPQHF.

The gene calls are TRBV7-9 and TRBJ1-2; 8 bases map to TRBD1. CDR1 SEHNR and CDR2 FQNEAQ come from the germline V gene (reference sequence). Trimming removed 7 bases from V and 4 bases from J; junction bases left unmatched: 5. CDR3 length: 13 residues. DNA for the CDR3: TGTGCCAGCAACCGTGGGACAGGCTATGGCTACACCTTC. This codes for CASNRGTGYGYTF.

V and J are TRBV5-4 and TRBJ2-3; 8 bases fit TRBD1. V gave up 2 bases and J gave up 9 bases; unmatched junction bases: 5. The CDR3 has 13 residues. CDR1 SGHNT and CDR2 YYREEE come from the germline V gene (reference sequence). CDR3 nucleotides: TGTGCCAGCAGCTTAGGGACAGGTCTAACGCAGTATTTT. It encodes CASSLGTGLTQYF.

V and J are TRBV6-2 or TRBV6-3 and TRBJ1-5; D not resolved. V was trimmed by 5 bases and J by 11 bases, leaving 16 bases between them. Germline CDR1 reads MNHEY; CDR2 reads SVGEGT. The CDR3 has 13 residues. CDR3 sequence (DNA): TGTGCCAGCAGTACGTACCGGGCCGGGGCCCAGCATTTT. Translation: CASSTYRAGAQHF.

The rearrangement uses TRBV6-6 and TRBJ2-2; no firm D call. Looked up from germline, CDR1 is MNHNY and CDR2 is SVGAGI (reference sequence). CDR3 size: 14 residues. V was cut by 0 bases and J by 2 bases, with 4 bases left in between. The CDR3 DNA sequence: TGTGCCAGCAGTTACTCGGGTAACACCGGGGAGCTGTTTTTT. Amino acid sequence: CASSYSGNTGELFF.

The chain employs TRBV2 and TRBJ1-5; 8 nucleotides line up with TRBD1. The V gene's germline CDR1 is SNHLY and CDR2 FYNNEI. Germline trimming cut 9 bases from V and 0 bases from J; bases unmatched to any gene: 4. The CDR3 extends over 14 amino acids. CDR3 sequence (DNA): TGTGCCAGTCGACAGGGGAATAGCAATCAGCCCCAGCATTTT. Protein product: CASRQGNSNQPQHF.

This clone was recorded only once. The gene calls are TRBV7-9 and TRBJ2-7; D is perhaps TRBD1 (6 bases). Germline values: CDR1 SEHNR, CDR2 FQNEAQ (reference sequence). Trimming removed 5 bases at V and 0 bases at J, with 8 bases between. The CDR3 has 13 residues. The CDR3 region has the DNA TGTGCCAGCAGCGGACAGAGCTCCTACGAGCAGTACTTC. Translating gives CASSGQSSYEQYF.

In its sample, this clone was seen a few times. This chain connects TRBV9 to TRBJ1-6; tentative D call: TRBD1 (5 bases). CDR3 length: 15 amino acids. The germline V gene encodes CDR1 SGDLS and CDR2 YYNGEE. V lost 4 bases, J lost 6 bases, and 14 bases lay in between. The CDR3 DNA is TGTGCCAGCAGCCCCGGGCAGGGCCTTAATTCACCCCTCCACTTT. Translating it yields CASSPGQGLNSPLHF.

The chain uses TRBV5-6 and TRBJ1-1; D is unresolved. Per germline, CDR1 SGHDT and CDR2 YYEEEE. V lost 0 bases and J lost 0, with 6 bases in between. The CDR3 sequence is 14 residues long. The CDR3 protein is CASSLVQVNTEAFF. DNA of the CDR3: TGTGCCAGCAGCTTGGTTCAGGTGAACACTGAAGCTTTCTTT.

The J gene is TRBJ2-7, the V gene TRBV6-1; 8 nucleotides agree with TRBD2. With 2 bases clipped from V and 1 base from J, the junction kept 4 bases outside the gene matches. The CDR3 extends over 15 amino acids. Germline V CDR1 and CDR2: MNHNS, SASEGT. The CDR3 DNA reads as TGTGCCAGCAGTGAATGGGCTAGCGGGTCCTACGAGCAGTACTTC. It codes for CASSEWASGSYEQYF.

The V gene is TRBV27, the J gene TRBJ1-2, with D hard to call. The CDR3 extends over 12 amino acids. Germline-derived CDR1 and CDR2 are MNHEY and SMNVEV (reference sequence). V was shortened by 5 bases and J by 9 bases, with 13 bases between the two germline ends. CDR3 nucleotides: TGTGCCAGCAGTAGGCCGGGAATGAGCTACACCTTC. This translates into CASSRPGMSYTF.

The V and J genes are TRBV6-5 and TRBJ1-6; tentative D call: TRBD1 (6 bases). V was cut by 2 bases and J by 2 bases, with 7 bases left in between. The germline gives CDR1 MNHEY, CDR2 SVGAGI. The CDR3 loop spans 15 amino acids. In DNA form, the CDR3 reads TGTGCCAGCAGTTACGGGGGCCCCTATAATTCACCCCTCCACTTT. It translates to CASSYGGPYNSPLHF.

For the CDR3, the DNA is TGTGCCAGCAGTGAGACAATCGGGACAGGCGGCTACACCTTC. It translates to CASSETIGTGGYTF. This rearrangement joins TRBV25-1 to TRBJ1-2; 8 nucleotides line up with TRBD1. The CDR3 loop spans 14 amino acids. V lost 3 bases and J lost 8; bases outside the gene matches: 8. Germline CDR1 MGHDK, CDR2 SYGVNS.

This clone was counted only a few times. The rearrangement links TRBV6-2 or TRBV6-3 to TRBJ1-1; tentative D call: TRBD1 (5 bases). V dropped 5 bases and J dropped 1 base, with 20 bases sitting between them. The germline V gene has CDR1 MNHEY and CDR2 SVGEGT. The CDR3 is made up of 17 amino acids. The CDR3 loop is CASSGWTYDSSNTEAFF. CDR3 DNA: TGTGCCAGCAGTGGATGGACATACGACTCCTCGAACACTGAAGCTTTCTTT.

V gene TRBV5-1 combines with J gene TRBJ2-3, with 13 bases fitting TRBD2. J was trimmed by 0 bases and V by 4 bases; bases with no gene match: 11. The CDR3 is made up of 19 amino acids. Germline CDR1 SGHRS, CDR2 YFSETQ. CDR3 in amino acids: CASSQTPGLAGLSTDTQYF. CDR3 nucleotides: TGCGCCAGCAGCCAAACACCGGGACTAGCGGGACTTAGCACAGATACGCAGTATTTT.

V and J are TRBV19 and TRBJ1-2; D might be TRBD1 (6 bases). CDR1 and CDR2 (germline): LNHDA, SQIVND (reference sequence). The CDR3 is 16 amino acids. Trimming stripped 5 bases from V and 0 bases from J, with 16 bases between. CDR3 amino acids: CASSPTGSGANYGYTF. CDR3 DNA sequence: TGTGCCAGTAGTCCCACAGGGAGCGGGGCTAACTATGGCTACACCTTC.

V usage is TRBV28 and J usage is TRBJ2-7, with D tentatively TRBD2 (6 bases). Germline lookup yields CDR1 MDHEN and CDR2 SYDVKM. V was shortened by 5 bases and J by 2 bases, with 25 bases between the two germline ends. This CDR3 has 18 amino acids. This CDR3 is CASSTFIVWLASTYEQYF. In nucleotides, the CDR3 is TGTGCCAGCAGTACCTTTATCGTATGGCTAGCGTCAACCTACGAGCAGTACTTC.